This TCR beta chain originates from a study of shared clonotypes between healthy human individuals. General study findings and limits: Non-shared clonotypes had lower generation probabilities than those shared by all four donors. With a handful of donors compared, around 4.7% of naive CD4 clonotypes were shared. Blood alone was sampled, and tissue repertoires likely differ.

Trimming cost V 6 bases and J 3 bases; bases outside gene matches: 5. The CDR3 runs to 14 residues. CDR1 PRHDT and CDR2 FYEKMQ come from the germline V gene (reference sequence). About this clone itself: As yet, its antigen is unknown.

Roughly 210 ng DNA, about 28,000 T cell genomes, went into each sorted-subset replicate PCR. Some clones are missing from TCRdb's copy, which holds only in-frame ones; the method was immunoSEQ multiplex PCR. The sample holds roughly 2.6 million clones, around 90% seen once. Sequencing was carried out using naive CD4+ T cells sorted from blood. Subset indicated: CD45RA+ positively selected. The rearrangement uses TRBV13 and TRBJ2-1, with 7 nucleotides matching TRBD2. The origin of this receptor is a man aged 18 to 35 in good health. CDR3 protein: CASRDSGDYNEQFF. Here the CDR3 DNA reads TGTGCCAGCAGAGACAGCGGGGACTACAATGAGCAGTTCTTC.